One sample yielded the 26 T cell receptor beta chains listed below, sequenced in a study of beta chain features in type 1 diabetes. Study outcomes and limitations: Shortening that was moderate but significant affected the TCRB CDR3s of Type 1 diabetes patients in all four CD4+ subsets.

Every isolated RNA sample was fully reverse transcribed, so sequencing captured expressed TCRB transcripts. Produced via immunoSEQ multiplex PCR; TCRdb's table is partial and in-frame only. The data show a few hundred thousand clones, over 9.5% seen once. For these TCRs, the target antigens are not known. The sequenced sample was naive CD4+ T cells from blood. These receptors all stem from a woman under 30 with type 1 diabetes.

The chain recombines TRBV19 with TRBJ2-3, with no clear D. Per germline, CDR1 LNHDA and CDR2 SQIVND (reference sequence). Trimming left V 9 bases short and J 2 bases short, with 12 bases between. The CDR3 is 13 residues long. CDR3: CASAYPFTDTQYF. The CDR3 coding sequence is TGTGCCAGCGCGTATCCTTTCACAGATACGCAGTATTTT.

This clone was detected a few times. The genes are TRBV9 and TRBJ2-1, with TRBD2 identical over 8 bases. Germline V gene sequence: CDR1 SGDLS, CDR2 YYNGEE. The CDR3 contains 14 residues. V lost 3 bases and J lost 6; bases outside the gene matches: 5. CDR3 region: CASSATRGANEQFF. The CDR3 nucleotides are TGTGCCAGCAGCGCCACGCGGGGGGCCAATGAGCAGTTCTTC.

Note on this clone: The sample holds other DNA sequences that translate to the same CDR3. The rearrangement joins TRBV5-1 to TRBJ2-5, with D unclear. Trimming removed 4 bases from V and 5 bases from J, with 6 bases in between. Germline assignment: CDR1 SGHRS and CDR2 YFSETQ. The CDR3 spans 11 residues. Here the CDR3 reads CASSPGETQYF. The CDR3 DNA reads as TGCGCCAGCAGCCCCGGGGAGACCCAGTACTTC.

The chain joins TRBV19 to TRBJ2-3; TRBD1 matches at 8 bases. Per the germline V gene, CDR1 is LNHDA and CDR2 is SQIVND (reference sequence). The CDR3 covers 14 residues. V shed 4 bases and J 5 bases; nucleotides not matched to a gene: 5. In nucleotides, the CDR3 is TGTGCCAGTAGTACCAGGGGGCCGGAAGATACGCAGTATTTT. Translating gives CASSTRGPEDTQYF.

This clone has just a few counts. The J gene is TRBJ1-2, the V gene TRBV7-8; no clear D gene. The CDR3 has 13 amino acids. The V end was cut by 2 bases, the J end by 8 bases, with 12 bases between. CDR1 and CDR2 (germline): SGHVS, FQNEAQ. The CDR3 bases are TGTGCCAGCAGCTTAATCTCGTCGGGGGGCTACACCTTC. Amino acid sequence: CASSLISSGGYTF. The variable domain in full, completed from reference TRBV7-8 and TRBJ1-2, reads GAGVSQSPRYKVAKRGQDVALRCDPISGHVSLFWYQQALGQGPEFLTYFQNEAQLDKSGLPSDRFFAERPEGSVSTLKIQRTQQEDSAVYLCASSLISSGGYTFGSGTRLTVV.

This clone was found a few times. The rearrangement uses TRBV9 and TRBJ2-1; 11 bases map to TRBD2. The V and J ends lost 4 bases and 7 bases, in that order; junction bases with no gene match: 16. Germline V lookup: CDR1 SGDLS, CDR2 YYNGEE. The CDR3 has 18 amino acids. The CDR3 protein is CASSKNIGVAGGRNEQFF. CDR3 DNA sequence: TGTGCCAGCAGCAAAAACATCGGGGTAGCGGGGGGGAGGAATGAGCAGTTCTTC.

This clone was seen only a few times. This sequence joins TRBV5-1 and TRBJ2-1; maybe TRBD2 (6 bases). There are 13 residues in the CDR3. Germline CDR1 reads SGHRS; CDR2 reads YFSETQ. Trimming left V 4 bases short and J 7 bases short, with 12 bases between. This chain's CDR3 is CASSPGLGNEQFF. CDR3 nucleotide sequence: TGCGCCAGCAGCCCGGGACTCGGGAATGAGCAGTTCTTC.

Notes on this clone: At the DNA level, this CDR3 is encoded by other sequences in the same sample as well. The chain carries TRBV7-2 and TRBJ2-7; 11 nucleotides align to TRBD2. The V gene end was trimmed by 3 bases and the J gene end by 0 bases; junction bases not matched to a gene: 1. The CDR3 sequence is 15 residues long. Germline V lookup: CDR1 SGHTA, CDR2 FQGNSA. The CDR3 reads CASSLTSGDSYEQYF. CDR3 coding DNA: TGTGCCAGCAGCTTGACTAGCGGGGACTCCTACGAGCAGTACTTC.

V usage is TRBV4-3 and J usage is TRBJ2-1; D possibly corresponds to TRBD2 (6 bases). From germline, CDR1 is LGHNA and CDR2 YSLEER. Trimming removed 1 base at V and 7 bases at J, with 14 bases between. The CDR3 covers 15 residues. The DNA for the CDR3 is TGCGCCAGCAGCCAAGTGGCAGGGCTAGCGAATGAGCAGTTCTTC. This translates into CASSQVAGLANEQFF.

This clone has only a few counts. The same CDR3 also results from other DNA sequences found in this sample. The J gene is TRBJ1-5, the V gene TRBV30, with D uncertain. Germline V gene sequence: CDR1 GTSNPN, CDR2 SVGIG (reference sequence). Trimming took 0 bases from V and 4 from J, leaving 7 bases between them. The CDR3 covers 13 residues. The CDR3 loop reads CAWSVQSNQPQHF. For the CDR3, the DNA is TGTGCCTGGAGTGTACAATCGAATCAGCCCCAGCATTTT.

The chain combines TRBV27 with TRBJ1-2, with 9 bases aligning to TRBD1. The CDR3 loop spans 15 amino acids. V dropped 6 bases and J dropped 6; count of bases not matched to a gene: 11. Germline-derived CDR1 and CDR2 are MNHEY and SMNVEV (reference sequence). The DNA of the CDR3 is TGTGCCAGCAGCGTTTACGGACAGGGGATGAATGGCTACACCTTC. Translated: CASSVYGQGMNGYTF.

This clone was recorded a few times. The junction and the germline gene differ at one end; a read error may be behind it. The chain joins TRBV7-7 to TRBJ2-3, with TRBD2 matching over 9 bases. CDR1 SSHAT and CDR2 FNYEAQ come from the germline V gene (reference sequence). The CDR3 length is 15 residues. CDR3 DNA: TGTGCTAGCAGCTTATTAGCGGGGGGCACAGATACGCAGTATTTT. It translates to CASSLLAGGTDTQYF. Full variable domain (missing parts from reference TRBV7-7 and TRBJ2-3): GAGVSQSPRYKVTKRGQDVTLRCDPISSHATLYWYQQALGQGPEFLTYFNYEAQPDKSGLPSDRFSAERPEGSISTLTIQRTEQRDSAMYRCASSLLAGGTDTQYFGPGTRLTVL.

The chain couples TRBV28 to TRBJ2-7; 9 bases match TRBD2. Per germline, CDR1 MDHEN and CDR2 SYDVKM. The CDR3 consists of 16 residues. V dropped 3 bases and J dropped 6; count of bases not matched to a gene: 12. The CDR3 here is CASSFPSGGLRIEQYF. For the CDR3, the DNA is TGTGCCAGCAGTTTCCCCAGCGGGGGGCTAAGGATCGAGCAGTACTTC. Full variable domain (missing parts from reference TRBV28 and TRBJ2-7): DVKVTQSSRYLVKRTGEKVFLECVQDMDHENMFWYRQDPGLGLRLIYFSYDVKMKEKGDIPEGYSVSREKKERFSLILESASTNQTSMYLCASSFPSGGLRIEQYFGPGTRLTVT.

The chain recombines TRBV29-1 with TRBJ1-4, with D possibly TRBD1 on 5 matching bases. Deletions cut 4 bases from V and 5 bases from J, with 8 bases between. Germline V CDR1 and CDR2: SQVTM, ANQGSEA. This CDR3 has 12 residues. CDR3 residues: CSVGQTNEKLFF. Here the CDR3 DNA reads TGCAGCGTTGGACAGACCAATGAAAAACTGTTTTTT.

This chain uses TRBV15 with TRBJ2-3, with TRBD1 matching over 7 bases. This CDR3 is built from 17 residues. The ends lost 5 bases at V and 1 base at J; junction bases unmatched: 12. The germline CDR1 and CDR2 sequences are LNHNV and YYDKDF (reference sequence). CDR3 amino acids: CATSGTITGAGTDTQYF. In DNA form, the CDR3 reads TGTGCCACCAGCGGGACCATAACAGGGGCCGGCACAGATACGCAGTATTTT. The whole variable domain, filled in from reference TRBV15 and TRBJ2-3, reads DAMVIQNPRYQVTQFGKPVTLSCSQTLNHNVMYWYQQKSSQAPKLLFHYYDKDFNNEADTPDNFQSRRPNTSFCFLDIRSPGLGDTAMYLCATSGTITGAGTDTQYFGPGTRLTVL.

The rearrangement uses TRBV7-2 and TRBJ2-3; D might be TRBD2 (7 bases). The V gene's germline CDR1 is SGHTA and CDR2 FQGNSA. The CDR3 runs 14 residues. The V and J ends lost 5 bases and 4 bases respectively, with 13 bases between them. The CDR3 is CASSVAGAPDTQYF. The CDR3 DNA sequence: TGTGCCAGCAGCGTCGCGGGGGCCCCAGATACGCAGTATTTT.

A few counts support this clone. The chain is built from TRBV11-2 and TRBJ1-2; a weak D match, TRBD1 (6 bases). V was clipped by 6 bases and J by 4 bases, with 24 bases between them. From germline, CDR1 is SGHAT and CDR2 FQNNGV. The CDR3 runs to 17 residues. The CDR3 here is CASRHPGHSVESYGYTF. CDR3 coding DNA: TGTGCCAGCAGACATCCGGGACATTCTGTCGAAAGCTATGGCTACACCTTC.

This clone was seen more than once but under ten times. V is TRBV5-4 and J is TRBJ2-7; TRBD2 matches 7 bases. The CDR3 sequence is 15 residues long. Germline CDR1 SGHNT, CDR2 YYREEE (reference sequence). J gave up 3 bases and V 5 bases, and 11 bases lay outside the gene matches. Written as DNA, the CDR3 is TGTGCCAGCAGACGAATGGGAGGGAGTCACTACGAGCAGTACTTC. Amino acid sequence: CASRRMGGSHYEQYF.

V is TRBV11-3 and J is TRBJ2-1; 10 nucleotides agree with TRBD2. Per germline, CDR1 SGHNT and CDR2 YENEEA. The CDR3 length is 19 residues. The J segment lost 2 bases and the V segment lost 2 bases, leaving 12 bases of the junction unmatched. CDR3 bases: TGTGCCAGCAGCTTATACGCCCTCCTAGCGGGAGTAACCTACAATGAGCAGTTCTTC. Translation: CASSLYALLAGVTYNEQFF.

The chain employs TRBV6-5 and TRBJ2-5, with D hard to call. V was clipped by 2 bases and J by 7 bases, with 8 bases between them. Per germline, CDR1 MNHEY and CDR2 SVGAGI. CDR3 length equals 12 residues. The CDR3 here is CASSYIHGTQYF. The DNA for the CDR3 is TGTGCCAGCAGTTACATACATGGGACCCAGTACTTC.

The rearrangement links TRBV18 to TRBJ2-1, with 8 bases matching TRBD1. Germline V gene sequence: CDR1 KGHSH, CDR2 LQKENI. V was clipped by 0 bases and J by 2 bases; unmatched bases: 6. The CDR3 runs 17 residues. In nucleotides, the CDR3 is TGTGCCAGCTCACCACCAACCGGGACAGGCCCCTACAATGAGCAGTTCTTC. This translates into CASSPPTGTGPYNEQFF.

The V gene is TRBV4-2, the J gene TRBJ2-5; weak D call: TRBD1 (6 bases). This CDR3 region has 16 residues. Germline CDR1 reads LGHNA; CDR2 reads YNFKEQ. V lost 0 bases to trimming and J lost 4 bases, with 15 bases between them. Here the CDR3 DNA reads TGTGCCAGCAGCCAAGAGGGTAGGGGGTTGGGAGAGACCCAGTACTTC. Residues: CASSQEGRGLGETQYF.

The V and J genes are TRBV27 and TRBJ1-2, with TRBD1 matching over 7 bases. Germline-derived CDR1 and CDR2 are MNHEY and SMNVEV (reference sequence). V lost 4 bases and J lost 5; bases outside the gene matches: 7. CDR3 length: 14 amino acids. The CDR3 nucleotides read TGTGCCAGCAGTTCGGACAGGCGCTTATATGGCTACACCTTC. This sequence encodes CASSSDRRLYGYTF.

This clone came up a few times. CDR3 residues: CASSLGRLAGGETQYF. The DNA of the CDR3 is TGTGCCAGCAGCTTAGGCCGACTAGCGGGAGGAGAGACCCAGTACTTC. The chain couples TRBV7-9 to TRBJ2-5; TRBD2 agrees at 13 bases. Germline V gene data show CDR1 as SEHNR and CDR2 as FQNEAQ (reference sequence). The CDR3 contains 16 residues. The V gene end was trimmed by 1 base and the J gene end by 4 bases; junction bases not matched to a gene: 3.

The chain links TRBV20-1 to TRBJ2-7; D uncertain. Trimming took off 6 bases at V and 4 bases at J, with 10 bases between the two ends. The CDR3 sequence is 11 residues long. Germline V lookup: CDR1 DFQATT, CDR2 SNEGSKA (reference sequence). DNA for the CDR3: TGCAGTGCCGCGAGAGAGTACGAGCAGTACTTC. Protein product: CSAAREYEQYF.

This clone was counted between two and nine times. CDR3 loop: CASSSGPGTF. CDR3 sequence (DNA): TGTGCCAGCAGCTCCGGACCGGGAACTTTC. The rearrangement joins TRBV7-8 to TRBJ2-6; D may be TRBD2 (5 bases). With 4 bases removed from V and 19 bases from J, the gap between germline ends came to 11 bases. CDR1 and CDR2 (germline): SGHVS, FQNEAQ. The CDR3 is 10 residues long.